Listed below are T cell receptor beta chains from one sample, sequenced in a study of blood T cells in healthy people across ages. MiXCR was run by TCRdb on the 5' RACE reads, yielding one entry per CDR3 protein. The sample has about 930,000 distinct CDR3 sequences, about 28% seen once. The data also belong to a second study, concerning T cells of mothers and their children.

The sequenced sample was blood. Every receptor here comes from a middle-aged woman in good health. Each CDR3 is given with its conserved first and last residue. Fields, in order: V gene, clone size, D gene, J gene, CDR3 DNA, CDR3 protein. D genes are given only for firm matches. Only some rows state a clone size, as once, few, many or a class for expanded clones.

v_call: TRBV7-3; clone_size: many; d_call: .; j_call: TRBJ2-6; cdr3_nt: TGTGCCAGCAGCCCCCAGAACTCTGGGGCCAACGTCCTGACTTTC; cdr3_aa: CASSPQNSGANVLTF
v_call: TRBV12-3/TRBV12-4; clone_size: .; d_call: .; j_call: TRBJ1-4; cdr3_nt: TGTGCCAGCTGCCCCCATAGACAGTTTTATGAAAAACTGTTTTTT; cdr3_aa: CASCPHRQFYEKLFF
v_call: TRBV9; clone_size: few; d_call: TRBD1; j_call: TRBJ2-7; cdr3_nt: TGTGCCAGCAGCGTAGGAGGGACAGGGTTCTACGAGCAGTACTTC; cdr3_aa: CASSVGGTGFYEQYF
v_call: TRBV6-2/TRBV6-3; clone_size: .; d_call: .; j_call: TRBJ2-3; cdr3_nt: TGTGCCAGCAGCCAGACTAGATTAGCTACCACAGATACGCAGTATTTT; cdr3_aa: CASSQTRLATTDTQYF
v_call: TRBV4-1; clone_size: .; d_call: TRBD1; j_call: TRBJ2-6; cdr3_nt: TGCGCCAGCAGCCAAGATCTCGGACAGGGGGTCAACGTCCTGACTTTC; cdr3_aa: CASSQDLGQGVNVLTF
v_call: TRBV6-5; clone_size: .; d_call: TRBD1; j_call: TRBJ1-1; cdr3_nt: TGTGCCAGCAGTTACGGCGGGGACAGGGCTTTTGAAGCTTTCTTT; cdr3_aa: CASSYGGDRAFEAFF
v_call: TRBV7-2; clone_size: few; d_call: .; j_call: TRBJ2-3; cdr3_nt: TGTGCCAGCAGCCCCGACTCCCTCGGGACAGATACGCAGTATTTT; cdr3_aa: CASSPDSLGTDTQYF
v_call: TRBV7-2; clone_size: many; d_call: .; j_call: TRBJ2-3; cdr3_nt: TGTGCCAGCAGCTTCGGTAATCCTACTAGCACAGATACGCAGTATTTT; cdr3_aa: CASSFGNPTSTDTQYF
v_call: TRBV20-1; clone_size: .; d_call: .; j_call: TRBJ2-5; cdr3_nt: TGCAGTGCTAGAAGTCTAGCAGGCAATGAGCAGTACTTC; cdr3_aa: CSARSLAGNEQYF
v_call: TRBV5-1; clone_size: .; d_call: TRBD1; j_call: TRBJ2-3; cdr3_nt: TGCGCCAGCAGTCTTGGCCAGGGGGCACAGGCAGATACGCAGTATTTT; cdr3_aa: CASSLGQGAQADTQYF
v_call: TRBV7-7; clone_size: once; d_call: .; j_call: TRBJ1-4; cdr3_nt: TGTGCTAGCAGCCGCTCGGGACGGCTTAATGAAAAACTGTTTTTT; cdr3_aa: CASSRSGRLNEKLFF
v_call: TRBV12-3/TRBV12-4; clone_size: many; d_call: .; j_call: TRBJ1-2; cdr3_nt: TGTGCCAGCAGTCCCACCGGCCCGCTCTATGGCTACACCTTC; cdr3_aa: CASSPTGPLYGYTF
v_call: TRBV28; clone_size: many; d_call: TRBD1; j_call: TRBJ1-2; cdr3_nt: TGTGCCAGCAGGCCGGAACAGGGGGCTAACTATGGCTACACCTTC; cdr3_aa: CASRPEQGANYGYTF